Below are 7 T cell receptor beta chains sequenced from a single sample in a study of cytomegalovirus exposure and HLA in healthy donors (dated by TCRdb to the late 2010s). Library preparation was by the immunoSEQ multiplex PCR assay. A mixture of 60 forward primers for TCR Vbeta segments and 13 reverse primers for TCR Jbeta segments was used in the multiplex PCR. What TCRdb holds here is the immuneACCESS table cut down to in-frame rearrangements. Part of the clones is not present; checked against another copy, under half of the missing clones reflect an unresolved V gene, and the others are unexplained. For this sample there are some 140,000 clones; around 83% appear just once. Under 1.5% of the sample rests with the top ten. The sequenced sample consisted of PBMCs. The receptors originated from a male donor in good health and CMV-seropositive.

V gene TRBV2 combines with J gene TRBJ2-5, with D perhaps matching TRBD1 (6 bases). V was cut by 5 bases and J by 5 bases, with 12 bases left in between. Germline V gene data show CDR1 as SNHLY and CDR2 as FYNNEI. This CDR3 is built from 13 residues. CDR3 coding DNA: TGTGCCAGCAGTAAGGGGGTGGGTGAGACCCAGTACTTC. This codes for CASSKGVGETQYF. Filled out from reference TRBV2 and TRBJ2-5, the complete variable domain reads EPEVTQTPSHQVTQMGQEVILRCVPISNHLYFYWYRQILGQKVEFLVSFYNNEISEKSEIFDDQFSVERPDGSNFTLKIRSTKLEDSAMYFCASSKGVGETQYFGPGTRLLVL.

This chain connects TRBV5-1 to TRBJ1-2; 9 positions agree with TRBD1. Germline V gives CDR1 SGHRS, CDR2 YFSETQ. The V gene end was trimmed by 4 bases and the J gene end by 4 bases; junction bases not matched to a gene: 2. This CDR3 contains 13 residues. For the CDR3, the DNA is TGCGCCAGCAGCCCGGGACAGGGCTATGGCTACACCTTC. Translation gives CASSPGQGYGYTF.

The chain employs TRBV2 and TRBJ1-5; D is undetermined. CDR1 is SNHLY, CDR2 FYNNEI, per germline. V lost 2 bases, J lost 1 base, and 9 bases lay in between. The CDR3 is 15 residues long. The chain's CDR3 is CASSELYRSNQPQHF. As DNA, the CDR3 is TGTGCCAGCAGTGAACTTTACAGAAGCAATCAGCCCCAGCATTTT.

The CDR3 region is CASSVVEVGSTDTQYF. CDR3 nucleotide sequence: TGTGCCAGCAGCGTAGTTGAGGTCGGGAGCACAGATACGCAGTATTTT. V is TRBV9 and J is TRBJ2-3; D ambiguous. CDR1 SGDLS and CDR2 YYNGEE come from the germline V gene. V lost 0 bases to trimming and J lost 0 bases, with 11 bases between them. The CDR3 runs 16 residues.

This clone was seen once. Compared with germline, one end of the junction differs, possibly owing to a read error. J is TRBJ2-6 and V is TRBV5-1; tentative D call: TRBD1 (5 bases). This CDR3 contains 15 residues. The V gene's germline CDR1 is SGHRS and CDR2 YFSETQ. The CDR3 region has the DNA TGCGCCAGCGGAATCGACCTCTCTGGGGCTAACGTCCTGACTTTC. Translated, it gives CASGIDLSGANVLTF.

The rearrangement links TRBV27 to TRBJ2-2, with 8 bases matching TRBD2. Germline CDR1 reads MNHEY; CDR2 reads SMNVEV (reference sequence). This CDR3 is 18 amino acids long. Trimming cost V 3 bases and J 6 bases; bases outside gene matches: 15. The CDR3 reads CASSFGVRLAGVAGELFF. The CDR3 region has the DNA TGTGCCAGCAGTTTCGGTGTGCGTCTAGCGGGCGTCGCCGGGGAGCTGTTTTTT.

The chain links TRBV6-5 to TRBJ1-1, with D unclear. The V gene's germline CDR1 is MNHEY and CDR2 SVGAGI. The germline V and J ends were trimmed by 7 bases and 2 bases, with 5 bases remaining between them. The CDR3 length is 11 residues. In nucleotides, the CDR3 is TGTGCCAGCACCGTTAACACTGAAGCTTTCTTT. Its protein is CASTVNTEAFF.